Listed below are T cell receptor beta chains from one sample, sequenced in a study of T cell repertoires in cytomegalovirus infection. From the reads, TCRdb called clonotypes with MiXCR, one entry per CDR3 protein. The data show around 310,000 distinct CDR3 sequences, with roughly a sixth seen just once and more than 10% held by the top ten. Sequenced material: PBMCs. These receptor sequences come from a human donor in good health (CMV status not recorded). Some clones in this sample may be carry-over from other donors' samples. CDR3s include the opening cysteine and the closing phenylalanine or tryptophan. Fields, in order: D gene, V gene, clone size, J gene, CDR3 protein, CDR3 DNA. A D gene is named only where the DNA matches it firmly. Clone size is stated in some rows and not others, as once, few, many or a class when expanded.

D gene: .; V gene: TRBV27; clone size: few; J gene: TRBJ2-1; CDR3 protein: CASSLRGAGVAGTYNEQFF; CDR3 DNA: TGTGCCAGCAGTTTAAGGGGTGCAGGTGTGGCAGGGACCTACAATGAGCAGTTCTTC
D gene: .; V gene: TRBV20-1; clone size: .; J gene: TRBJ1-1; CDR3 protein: CSARDVFRTEAFF; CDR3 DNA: TGCAGTGCTAGAGATGTATTCCGCACTGAAGCTTTCTTT
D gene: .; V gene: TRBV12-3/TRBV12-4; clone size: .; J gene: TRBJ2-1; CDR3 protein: CASSLRQTAYNEQFF; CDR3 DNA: TGTGCCAGCAGTTTACGGCAGACGGCCTACAATGAGCAGTTCTTC
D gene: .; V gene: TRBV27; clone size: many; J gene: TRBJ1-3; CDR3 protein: CASSLSAFRNTIYF; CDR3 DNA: TGTGCCAGCAGTCTATCGGCCTTTCGCAACACCATATATTTT
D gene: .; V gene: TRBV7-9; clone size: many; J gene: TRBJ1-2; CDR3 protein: CASSLEQNYGYTF; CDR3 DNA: TGTGCCAGCAGCTTAGAACAAAACTATGGCTACACCTTC
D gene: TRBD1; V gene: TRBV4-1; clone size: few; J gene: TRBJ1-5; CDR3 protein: CASSQESRGLYSYQPQHF; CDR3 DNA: TGCGCCAGCAGCCAAGAAAGCAGGGGGCTGTATAGTTATCAGCCCCAGCATTTT
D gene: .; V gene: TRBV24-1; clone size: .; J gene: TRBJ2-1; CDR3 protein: CATSDFQESSYNEQFF; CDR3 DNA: TGTGCCACCAGTGATTTCCAGGAAAGCTCCTACAATGAGCAGTTCTTC
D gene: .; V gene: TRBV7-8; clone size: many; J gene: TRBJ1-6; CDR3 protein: CASSSTGTLTPLHF; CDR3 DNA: TGTGCCAGCAGCTCCACCGGGACCTTGACACCCCTCCACTTT
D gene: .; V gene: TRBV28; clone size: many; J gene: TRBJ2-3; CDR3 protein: CASSPSPRGKDTQYF; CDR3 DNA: TGTGCCAGCAGCCCAAGTCCCAGGGGCAAAGATACGCAGTATTTT
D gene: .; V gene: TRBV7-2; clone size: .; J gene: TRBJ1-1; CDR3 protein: CASSLAGGQNTEAFF; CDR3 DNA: TGTGCCAGCAGCTTAGCAGGGGGACAGAACACTGAAGCTTTCTTT
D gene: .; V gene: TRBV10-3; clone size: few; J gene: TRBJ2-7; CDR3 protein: CAISEFKNRVYEQYF; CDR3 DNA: TGTGCCATCAGTGAGTTTAAGAACAGAGTCTACGAGCAGTACTTC
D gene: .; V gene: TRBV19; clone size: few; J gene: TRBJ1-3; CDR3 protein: CASSGLLYGNTIYF; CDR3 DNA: TGTGCCAGTAGTGGCCTGCTGTATGGAAACACCATATATTTT